A single T cell receptor beta chain is shown here with its context. What it recognizes is unknown. The sample belongs to a study of cytomegalovirus exposure and HLA in healthy donors. General study points: TCR beta chain V- and J-gene trimming was linked, in a later analysis, to a missense variant in DCLRE1C. Judged likely to be a sequencing artifact was a cluster of highly shared sequence variants. Among immune exposure information, only CMV serostatus was available. In a later analysis, donors in an Asian-associated ancestry cluster reportedly had fewer N-insertions in productive TCRs than the cohort mean.

From germline, CDR1 is ENHRY and CDR2 SYGVKD. The CDR3 is made up of 17 amino acids. V was shortened by 4 bases and J by 0 bases, with 16 bases between the two germline ends. Vbeta (60) and Jbeta (13) primers were used in the PCR. Libraries were prepared by immunoSEQ multiplex PCR; TCRdb keeps only in-frame clonotypes and omits some of them. The table records nearly 80,000 clones, 65% to 85% of them present only once. The receptor was derived from a woman aged 40 to 50 in good health and CMV-seropositive. The sample comprised PBMCs. This chain joins TRBV10-3 and TRBJ1-3, with D tentatively TRBD1 (5 bases). CDR3 in amino acids: CAISGENGASSGNTIYF. The CDR3 nucleotides read TGTGCCATCAGTGGCGAGAATGGGGCGAGCTCTGGAAACACCATATATTTT.